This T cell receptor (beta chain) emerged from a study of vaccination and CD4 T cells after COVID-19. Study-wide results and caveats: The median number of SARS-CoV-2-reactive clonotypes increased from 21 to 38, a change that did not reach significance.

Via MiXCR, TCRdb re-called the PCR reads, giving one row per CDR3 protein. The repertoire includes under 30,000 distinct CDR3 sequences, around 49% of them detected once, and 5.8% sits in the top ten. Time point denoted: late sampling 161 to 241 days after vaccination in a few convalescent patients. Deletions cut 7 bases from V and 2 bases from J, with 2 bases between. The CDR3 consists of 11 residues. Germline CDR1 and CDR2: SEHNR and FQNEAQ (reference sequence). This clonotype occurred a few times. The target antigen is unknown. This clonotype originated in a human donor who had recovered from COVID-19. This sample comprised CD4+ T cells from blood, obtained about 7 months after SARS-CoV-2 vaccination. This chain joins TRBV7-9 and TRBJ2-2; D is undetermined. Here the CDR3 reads CASTNTGELFF. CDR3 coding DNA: TGTGCCAGCACCAACACCGGGGAGCTGTTTTTT.